Below, 21 T cell receptor beta chains from the same sample are listed, as sequenced in a study of molecular identifiers for immune sequencing clone quantification. TCRdb recomputed calls from the PCR reads with MiXCR, one row per CDR3 protein. This sample yields roughly 86,000 distinct CDR3 sequences, of which under 20% are seen a single time; around 0.8% belongs to the top ten. What was sequenced was naive CD8+ T cells from blood, with Jurkat cell RNA spiked in. Noted subset: FACS-sorted CD8+CD4-CCR7+CD45RA+ naive T cells. The source of these receptors is a human donor in good health. Some libraries in this study had Jurkat cell RNA spiked in.

In this sample, this clonotype turned up many times. The V call is TRBV9, the J call TRBJ2-1; 9 bases fit TRBD2. V was clipped by 5 bases and J by 7 bases; unmatched bases: 10. This CDR3 spans 15 amino acids. Germline loops: CDR1 SGDLS, CDR2 YYNGEE. The CDR3 here is CASSDSGSFDNEQFF. The CDR3, as DNA: TGTGCCAGCAGTGATAGCGGGAGTTTTGATAATGAGCAGTTCTTC.

There are many counts of this clonotype. This chain links TRBV29-1 with TRBJ2-2, with 7 bases matching TRBD1. This CDR3 spans 14 amino acids. J gave up 6 bases and V 6 bases, and 10 bases lay outside the gene matches. From germline, CDR1 is SQVTM and CDR2 ANQGSEA. In DNA, the CDR3 is TGCAGCGTGCTACTTCAGGGGGTCCCCGGGGAGCTGTTTTTT. This gives the protein CSVLLQGVPGELFF.

A single count supports this clonotype. A much larger clone lies a single base off, so this may be a read error. V and J are TRBV3-1 and TRBJ2-1, with D unresolved. The CDR3 runs to 12 residues. Germline V gives CDR1 LGHDT, CDR2 YNNKEL (reference sequence). DNA for the CDR3: TGTGCCAGCAGCCAAGAATACAATGAGCAGTCCTTC. Amino acids: CASSQEYNEQSF.

This clonotype came up many times. The rearrangement joins TRBV28 to TRBJ2-5; 7 nucleotides line up with TRBD1. The junction had 8 bases not matched to a gene; V was cut back by 6 bases and J by 4 bases. CDR1 is MDHEN and CDR2 is SYDVKM in the germline V gene. The CDR3 totals 14 residues. CDR3 protein: CASSTSTGVETQYF. CDR3 DNA: TGTGCCAGCAGCACTTCTACAGGGGTAGAGACCCAGTACTTC. Full variable domain (missing parts from reference TRBV28 and TRBJ2-5): DVKVTQSSRYLVKRTGEKVFLECVQDMDHENMFWYRQDPGLGLRLIYFSYDVKMKEKGDIPEGYSVSREKKERFSLILESASTNQTSMYLCASSTSTGVETQYFGPGTRLLVL.

This chain links TRBV19 with TRBJ1-5, with D perhaps matching TRBD1 (6 bases). Germline CDR1 is LNHDA and CDR2 is SQIVND (reference sequence). Trimming took off 5 bases at V and 0 bases at J, with 14 bases between the two ends. The CDR3 loop spans 16 amino acids. The CDR3 coding sequence is TGTGCCAGTAGTGGGGCTGGACAGTTTAGCAATCAGCCCCAGCATTTT. Amino acid sequence: CASSGAGQFSNQPQHF.

The CDR3 protein is CASSRHGYRVVTDTQYF. Written as DNA, the CDR3 is TGTGCCAGCAGTCGACACGGATACAGGGTTGTCACAGATACGCAGTATTTT. This chain connects TRBV27 to TRBJ2-3, with D possibly being TRBD1 (6 bases). Germline assignment: CDR1 MNHEY and CDR2 SMNVEV (reference sequence). The CDR3 consists of 17 residues. Trimming left V 5 bases short and J 2 bases short, with 20 bases between.

This clonotype appeared many times. The rearrangement uses TRBV9 and TRBJ2-5; D gene unclear. Trimming stripped 3 bases from V and 5 bases from J, with 11 bases between. Germline V CDR1 and CDR2: SGDLS, YYNGEE. This CDR3 comprises 13 residues. CDR3 region: CASSGLGGETQYF. CDR3 in DNA: TGTGCCAGCAGCGGGCTAGGCGGCGAGACCCAGTACTTC.

At least ten counts were recorded for this clonotype. The CDR3 nucleotides read TGTGCCATCAGTGAGAGGACTAGTGACTATGAGCAGTTCTTC. Its translation: CAISERTSDYEQFF. V and J are TRBV10-3 and TRBJ2-1, with 7 bases fitting TRBD2. Germline V gives CDR1 ENHRY, CDR2 SYGVKD. CDR3 length: 14 residues. V gave up 2 bases and J gave up 8 bases; unmatched junction bases: 6.

This clonotype was picked up many times. The rearrangement links TRBV20-1 to TRBJ1-5; D not certain. Trimming took 4 bases from V and 5 from J, leaving 12 bases between them. This CDR3 has 13 residues. Germline V lookup: CDR1 DFQATT, CDR2 SNEGSKA (reference sequence). CDR3 protein: CSAKSSSYQPQHF. CDR3 sequence (DNA): TGCAGTGCTAAGAGCAGTAGTTATCAGCCCCAGCATTTT.

Ten or more counts support this clonotype. The chain uses TRBV12-3 or TRBV12-4 and TRBJ2-7; D call uncertain. The CDR3 spans 14 residues. Trimming removed 3 bases at V and 0 bases at J, with 9 bases between. CDR3 amino acids: CASSFGRSSYEQYF. The CDR3 bases are TGTGCCAGCAGTTTCGGCAGGAGCTCCTACGAGCAGTACTTC.

Regarding this clonotype: This may arise from a read error, as a much more abundant clone is one base away. The V call is TRBV19, the J call TRBJ1-1; D is uncertain. The length of the CDR3 is 13 residues. Germline CDR1 reads LNHDA; CDR2 reads SQIVND (reference sequence). V lost 2 bases and J 1 base, leaving 5 bases between the germline ends. The CDR3 region is CASSISPNTEAFF. The CDR3 nucleotides read TGTGCCAGTAGTATAAGTCCGAACACTGAAGCTTTCTTT.

This clonotype was counted ten times or more. The conserved phenylalanine or tryptophan normally closing the CDR3 is absent here, so this likely arose from a read error. It is unclear where the CDR3 begins or ends on the DNA, so no DNA is shown, and the CDR3 is as TCRdb lists it. The V gene is TRBV28, the J gene TRBJ1-1; TRBD1 was called by the table and not checked on the DNA. The CDR3 is 13 residues long, counting both termini. Germline V CDR1 and CDR2: MDHEN, SYDVKM. The CDR3 loop reads CASSPGLGQEVDA.

Ten or more counts support this clonotype. CDR3 residues: CASSLTGGRETQYF. The DNA for the CDR3 is TGTGCCAGCAGCTTGACAGGGGGCCGGGAGACCCAGTACTTC. The chain recombines TRBV5-7 with TRBJ2-5; 9 bases agree with TRBD1. TRBV5-7 is an open reading frame, and its role is uncertain. This CDR3 is built from 14 residues. The ends lost 1 base at V and 5 bases at J; junction bases unmatched: 3.

This clonotype was counted many times. The genes are TRBV15 and TRBJ2-3, with TRBD1 as a possible D gene (6 bases). The CDR3 has 16 amino acids. V lost 5 bases to trimming and J lost 3 bases, with 18 bases between them. Germline values: CDR1 LNHNV, CDR2 YYDKDF (reference sequence). The CDR3 protein is CATSPGKDSRTDTQYF. CDR3 coding DNA: TGTGCCACCAGCCCGGGAAAGGACAGCCGTACAGATACGCAGTATTTT.

This clonotype has ten or more counts. The V gene is TRBV19, the J gene TRBJ1-1; a weak D match, TRBD1 (5 bases). The ends were cut back, 5 bases at V and 3 bases at J, with 16 bases in the middle. The germline CDR1 and CDR2 sequences are LNHDA and SQIVND (reference sequence). CDR3 length: 15 residues. The CDR3, as DNA: TGTGCCAGTAGTCCCAATCCCGGGACTTACACTGAAGCTTTCTTT. This encodes CASSPNPGTYTEAFF.

This chain uses TRBV7-6 with TRBJ2-3; D is perhaps TRBD1 (6 bases). Trimming took off 4 bases at V and 1 base at J, with 18 bases between the two ends. Germline lookup yields CDR1 SGHVS and CDR2 FNYEAQ. The CDR3 is made up of 17 amino acids. The CDR3 coding sequence is TGTGCCAGCAGCTCGGACAGCGTCCCCTATGGCACAGATACGCAGTATTTT. Translating it yields CASSSDSVPYGTDTQYF.

This chain links TRBV20-1 with TRBJ2-7, with D maybe TRBD1 (5 bases). This CDR3 is 14 amino acids long. The V gene lost 3 bases and the J gene lost 3 bases, with 15 bases spanning the gap. The germline CDR1 and CDR2 sequences are DFQATT and SNEGSKA (reference sequence). Here the CDR3 reads CSARGPISLYEQYF. The CDR3 bases are TGCAGTGCTAGGGGGCCTATCTCCCTCTACGAGCAGTACTTC.

This clonotype has ten or more counts. The genes are TRBV19 and TRBJ2-7, with D possibly matching TRBD1 (5 bases). Deletions cut 2 bases from V and 4 bases from J, with 9 bases between. CDR1 LNHDA and CDR2 SQIVND come from the germline V gene (reference sequence). This CDR3 comprises 13 residues. CDR3 region: CASSITTGYEQYF. As DNA, the CDR3 is TGTGCCAGTAGTATAACCACAGGATACGAGCAGTACTTC.

This clonotype was seen repeatedly, ten times or more. The chain combines TRBV6-5 with TRBJ1-5; D call uncertain. Germline V gene sequence: CDR1 MNHEY, CDR2 SVGAGI. V shed 9 bases and J shed 3 bases, with 12 bases lying between them. The CDR3 has 13 amino acids. The chain's CDR3 is CASATYFNQPQHF. In DNA form, the CDR3 reads TGTGCCAGTGCGACTTATTTCAATCAGCCCCAGCATTTT.

There are a few counts of this clonotype. Being one base from a much bigger clone, this may be a read error. The gene calls are TRBV4-1 and TRBJ2-6; D ambiguous. The V end lost 1 base, the J end lost 0 bases, and 16 bases lay between the germline ends. The germline V gene encodes CDR1 MGHRA and CDR2 YSYEKL. CDR3 length equals 19 residues. CDR3 nucleotide sequence: TGCGCCAGCAGCCAAGGAAGCCGGCTTTCCCTCTCTGGGGCCAACGTCCTGACTTTC. Translation: CASSQGSRLSLSGANVLTF.

This clonotype has ten or more counts. DNA of the CDR3: TGTGCCAGCAGCGGGGGTCCCTTGAGCGATTATGGCTACACCTTC. Its protein is CASSGGPLSDYGYTF. This sequence joins TRBV6-2 or TRBV6-3 and TRBJ1-2; weak D call: TRBD1 (5 bases). Germline loops: CDR1 MNHEY, CDR2 SVGEGT. The CDR3 covers 15 residues. The V end lost 6 bases, the J end lost 5 bases, and 19 bases lay between the germline ends.